This is a list of T cell receptor beta chains from one sample in a study of early T cells in non-severe SARS-CoV-2 infection. TCRdb re-derived calls from the 5' RACE reads in MiXCR, one entry per CDR3 protein. The sample contains some 57,000 distinct CDR3 sequences, around 8% of which appear only once. Sequenced input: whole blood. These receptor sequences come from an adult who was a healthcare worker with PCR-confirmed SARS-CoV-2 infection or an uninfected control (not recorded which). The CDR3 runs from the conserved cysteine through the conserved F or W. The order of the fields is D gene, V gene, J gene, clone size, CDR3 DNA, CDR3 protein. A D gene is named only where the DNA matches it firmly. Size is omitted from some rows. Given values are once, few, many or a class for expanded clones.

D gene: TRBD1; V gene: TRBV6-2/TRBV6-3; J gene: TRBJ2-7; clone size: -; CDR3 DNA: TGTGCCAGCAGACGCAGGACAGGGCGCTACGAGCAGTACTTC; CDR3 protein: CASRRRTGRYEQYF
D gene: TRBD1; V gene: TRBV9; J gene: TRBJ1-2; clone size: -; CDR3 DNA: TGTGCCAGCAGGTCGAACGGACAGGGGGACTATGGCTACACCTTC; CDR3 protein: CASRSNGQGDYGYTF
D gene: -; V gene: TRBV10-3; J gene: TRBJ1-4; clone size: few; CDR3 DNA: TGTGCCATCAGTGATAGGGCAGCTAATGAGAAACTGTTTTTT; CDR3 protein: CAISDRAANEKLFF
D gene: TRBD2; V gene: TRBV18; J gene: TRBJ2-1; clone size: few; CDR3 DNA: TGTGCCAGCTCACTACTTGAAGCGGGATTTAGATACAATGAGCAGTTCTTC; CDR3 protein: CASSLLEAGFRYNEQFF
D gene: -; V gene: TRBV5-8; J gene: TRBJ2-3; clone size: -; CDR3 DNA: TGTGCCAGCAGCCCTAGAACCAGCTGGGATACGCAGTATTTT; CDR3 protein: CASSPRTSWDTQYF
D gene: -; V gene: TRBV5-1; J gene: TRBJ2-5; clone size: -; CDR3 DNA: TGCGCCAGCAGCTCTTTCAATTCGGACTCTTTAGACATGGAGACCCAGTACTTC; CDR3 protein: CASSSFNSDSLDMETQYF
D gene: TRBD2; V gene: TRBV4-2; J gene: TRBJ2-7; clone size: -; CDR3 DNA: TGTGCCAGCAGCCAAGTCGCGGGAGATGTTTACGAGCAGTACTTC; CDR3 protein: CASSQVAGDVYEQYF
D gene: -; V gene: TRBV10-3; J gene: TRBJ2-3; clone size: few; CDR3 DNA: TGTGCCATCTCTTCGGAGGGGGTGGGCACAGATACGCAGTATTTT; CDR3 protein: CAISSEGVGTDTQYF
D gene: -; V gene: TRBV29-1; J gene: TRBJ2-1; clone size: many; CDR3 DNA: TGCAGCGTAGAAAGGGTGGGGGTAAGCTCCTACAATGAGCAGTTCTTC; CDR3 protein: CSVERVGVSSYNEQFF
D gene: -; V gene: TRBV5-1; J gene: TRBJ2-2; clone size: few; CDR3 DNA: TGCGCCAGCAGCCGATACGAGGGCCGGTACGGGGAGCTGTTTTTT; CDR3 protein: CASSRYEGRYGELFF
D gene: TRBD1; V gene: TRBV29-1; J gene: TRBJ2-7; clone size: few; CDR3 DNA: TGCAGCGCCCAACACAGGGGGCTGGACGAGCAGTACTTC; CDR3 protein: CSAQHRGLDEQYF
D gene: -; V gene: TRBV29-1; J gene: TRBJ1-5; clone size: -; CDR3 DNA: TGCAGCGCCCCACACTATAGCAATCAGCCCCAGCATTTT; CDR3 protein: CSAPHYSNQPQHF
D gene: -; V gene: TRBV4-1; J gene: TRBJ2-2; clone size: large; CDR3 DNA: TGCGCCAGCAGCCAAGATTGGCCCGCGTCCGGCACCGGGGAGCTGTTTTTT; CDR3 protein: CASSQDWPASGTGELFF
D gene: -; V gene: TRBV7-6; J gene: TRBJ2-2; clone size: many; CDR3 DNA: TGTGCCAGCAGCTTGGGCGGTGGCAGCTCGAACACCGGGGAGCTGTTTTTT; CDR3 protein: CASSLGGGSSNTGELFF
D gene: -; V gene: TRBV30; J gene: TRBJ2-2; clone size: few; CDR3 DNA: TGTGCCTGGAGTGTAGCAGGAGGGACCGGGGAGCTGTTTTTT; CDR3 protein: CAWSVAGGTGELFF
D gene: -; V gene: TRBV28; J gene: TRBJ2-1; clone size: -; CDR3 DNA: TGTGCCAGCAGTCCCCCCGGGGGCCCTTCGTACAATGAGCAGTTCTTC; CDR3 protein: CASSPPGGPSYNEQFF
D gene: -; V gene: TRBV7-2; J gene: TRBJ2-1; clone size: many; CDR3 DNA: TGTGCCAGCAGCTTGAGCGTATCCGCCTACAATGAGCAGTTCTTC; CDR3 protein: CASSLSVSAYNEQFF
D gene: -; V gene: TRBV3-1; J gene: TRBJ1-1; clone size: -; CDR3 DNA: TGTGCCAGCAGCCAAGATTGGGGGAACACTGAAGCTTTCTTT; CDR3 protein: CASSQDWGNTEAFF
D gene: TRBD1; V gene: TRBV7-9; J gene: TRBJ2-1; clone size: few; CDR3 DNA: TGTGCCAGCAGCCTAGGGACAGGGAGGGGTGATGAGCAGTTCTTC; CDR3 protein: CASSLGTGRGDEQFF
D gene: TRBD2; V gene: TRBV7-8; J gene: TRBJ2-7; clone size: -; CDR3 DNA: TGTGCCAGCAGCTCCCAGCGGACTAGCCCGTTTCTCTCCTACGAGCAGTACTTC; CDR3 protein: CASSSQRTSPFLSYEQYF
D gene: TRBD2; V gene: TRBV7-2; J gene: TRBJ2-1; clone size: -; CDR3 DNA: TGTGCCAGCAGCTTAGCGGGGACTAGCGGGAGCAATGAGCAGTTCTTC; CDR3 protein: CASSLAGTSGSNEQFF
D gene: -; V gene: TRBV5-1; J gene: TRBJ1-5; clone size: few; CDR3 DNA: TGCGCCAGCAGCCCAACGGAGGGGGGCCGGAATCAGCCCCAGCATTTT; CDR3 protein: CASSPTEGGRNQPQHF
D gene: -; V gene: TRBV9; J gene: TRBJ2-2; clone size: few; CDR3 DNA: TGTGCCAGCAGCGCGACAGTCACCGGGGAGCTGTTTTTT; CDR3 protein: CASSATVTGELFF
D gene: -; V gene: TRBV11-2; J gene: TRBJ1-2; clone size: many; CDR3 DNA: TGTGCCAGCAGCTCGGACGGATTCTATGGCTACACCTTC; CDR3 protein: CASSSDGFYGYTF
D gene: -; V gene: TRBV15; J gene: TRBJ2-4; clone size: many; CDR3 DNA: TGTGCCACCAGCAGAGAAGGCTTAGCCAAAAACATTCAGTACTTC; CDR3 protein: CATSREGLAKNIQYF
D gene: TRBD2; V gene: TRBV27; J gene: TRBJ2-2; clone size: -; CDR3 DNA: TGTGCCACAAGCGGGGGGGCGGTCACCGGGGAGCTGTTTTTT; CDR3 protein: CATSGGAVTGELFF
D gene: TRBD1; V gene: TRBV28; J gene: TRBJ2-1; clone size: few; CDR3 DNA: TGTGCCAGCTCCTCGACAGGGTCCGCGGGTGAGCAGTTCTTC; CDR3 protein: CASSSTGSAGEQFF
D gene: TRBD1; V gene: TRBV6-6; J gene: TRBJ1-1; clone size: -; CDR3 DNA: TGTGCCAGCACCAGGACAGGAGCGGACACTGAAGCTTTCTTT; CDR3 protein: CASTRTGADTEAFF
D gene: -; V gene: TRBV2; J gene: TRBJ2-7; clone size: -; CDR3 DNA: TGTGCCAGCAGCCAAGTGGCCTACGAGCAGTACTTC; CDR3 protein: CASSQVAYEQYF
D gene: -; V gene: TRBV5-1; J gene: TRBJ2-5; clone size: few; CDR3 DNA: TGCGCCAGCAGCTACTCCGGGACCCAAGAGACCCAGTACTTC; CDR3 protein: CASSYSGTQETQYF
D gene: -; V gene: TRBV7-6; J gene: TRBJ2-5; clone size: many; CDR3 DNA: TGTGCCAGCAGCTTAGATGGGGAGCGGGTCGCCTATCCCCAGTACTTC; CDR3 protein: CASSLDGERVAYPQYF
D gene: -; V gene: TRBV11-3; J gene: TRBJ2-1; clone size: -; CDR3 DNA: TGTGCCAGCAGCCCGGGACCGACGGGGTGGGAGCAGTTCTTC; CDR3 protein: CASSPGPTGWEQFF
D gene: -; V gene: TRBV5-1; J gene: TRBJ1-2; clone size: few; CDR3 DNA: TGCGCCAGCAGCTTGGAGGGAAGAGGACGCTATGGCTACACCTTC; CDR3 protein: CASSLEGRGRYGYTF
D gene: -; V gene: TRBV21-1; J gene: TRBJ1-4; clone size: few; CDR3 DNA: TGTGCCAGCAGCGAAGGGGCCCGAGCCCCGCTTTTT; CDR3 protein: CASSEGARAPLF
D gene: -; V gene: TRBV27; J gene: TRBJ2-2; clone size: many; CDR3 DNA: TGTGCCAGCAGTTTAGGTTGGACAGCGAACACCGGGGAGCTGTTTTTT; CDR3 protein: CASSLGWTANTGELFF
D gene: -; V gene: TRBV27; J gene: TRBJ1-3; clone size: -; CDR3 DNA: TGTGCCAGCAGTCTTAACAGTGGAAACACCATATATTTT; CDR3 protein: CASSLNSGNTIYF
D gene: -; V gene: TRBV28; J gene: TRBJ1-2; clone size: -; CDR3 DNA: TGTGCCAGCAGTTTATCAGACTATGGCTACACCTTC; CDR3 protein: CASSLSDYGYTF
D gene: -; V gene: TRBV2; J gene: TRBJ2-1; clone size: few; CDR3 DNA: TGTGCCAGCAGAGGCGATGAGCAGTTCTTC; CDR3 protein: CASRGDEQFF
D gene: TRBD1; V gene: TRBV18; J gene: TRBJ2-2; clone size: -; CDR3 DNA: TGTGCCAGCTCACCAAAGAACAGGGGCCCAGGCGGCACCGGGGAGCTGTTTTTT; CDR3 protein: CASSPKNRGPGGTGELFF
D gene: TRBD1; V gene: TRBV28; J gene: TRBJ2-3; clone size: few; CDR3 DNA: TGTGCCAGCAGGCCACCGACAGGGCGATCAGATACGCAGTATTTT; CDR3 protein: CASRPPTGRSDTQYF
D gene: -; V gene: TRBV3-1; J gene: TRBJ1-2; clone size: -; CDR3 DNA: TGTGCCAGCAGCCACGGAAATTGGGTCAACGGGGATGGCTACACCTTC; CDR3 protein: CASSHGNWVNGDGYTF
D gene: -; V gene: TRBV7-2; J gene: TRBJ2-2; clone size: many; CDR3 DNA: TGTGCCAGCAGCCTAAATTCCGTCAGCGGGGAGCTGTTTTTT; CDR3 protein: CASSLNSVSGELFF
D gene: TRBD2; V gene: TRBV11-2; J gene: TRBJ2-3; clone size: -; CDR3 DNA: TGTGCCAGCAGCACCCCAATAGCGGGAGGGGCAGATACGCAGTATTTT; CDR3 protein: CASSTPIAGGADTQYF
D gene: TRBD1; V gene: TRBV7-6; J gene: TRBJ1-1; clone size: few; CDR3 DNA: TGTGCCAGCAGCTTAGGACAGGGCTGGACTGAAGCTTTCTTT; CDR3 protein: CASSLGQGWTEAFF
D gene: -; V gene: TRBV5-6; J gene: TRBJ1-1; clone size: few; CDR3 DNA: TGTGCCAGCAGCTCCATAGCTAAGAACACTGAAGCTTTCTTT; CDR3 protein: CASSSIAKNTEAFF
D gene: -; V gene: TRBV27; J gene: TRBJ2-7; clone size: few; CDR3 DNA: TGTGCCAGCAGAAAAACAGACGCCTACGAGCAGTACTTC; CDR3 protein: CASRKTDAYEQYF
D gene: TRBD2; V gene: TRBV6-1; J gene: TRBJ2-5; clone size: few; CDR3 DNA: TGTGCCAGCAACCCAATAATGGGACCTAGCGGGGTTAAGACCCAGTACTTC; CDR3 protein: CASNPIMGPSGVKTQYF
D gene: TRBD2; V gene: TRBV28; J gene: TRBJ2-5; clone size: -; CDR3 DNA: TGTGCCACAGACAGGGAGGGACTAGCGGATCTGAAAGAGACCCAGTACTTC; CDR3 protein: CATDREGLADLKETQYF
D gene: TRBD1; V gene: TRBV27; J gene: TRBJ2-1; clone size: many; CDR3 DNA: TGTGCCAGCACCTCTACAGGGGAAGGGTTCTACAATGAGCAGTTCTTC; CDR3 protein: CASTSTGEGFYNEQFF